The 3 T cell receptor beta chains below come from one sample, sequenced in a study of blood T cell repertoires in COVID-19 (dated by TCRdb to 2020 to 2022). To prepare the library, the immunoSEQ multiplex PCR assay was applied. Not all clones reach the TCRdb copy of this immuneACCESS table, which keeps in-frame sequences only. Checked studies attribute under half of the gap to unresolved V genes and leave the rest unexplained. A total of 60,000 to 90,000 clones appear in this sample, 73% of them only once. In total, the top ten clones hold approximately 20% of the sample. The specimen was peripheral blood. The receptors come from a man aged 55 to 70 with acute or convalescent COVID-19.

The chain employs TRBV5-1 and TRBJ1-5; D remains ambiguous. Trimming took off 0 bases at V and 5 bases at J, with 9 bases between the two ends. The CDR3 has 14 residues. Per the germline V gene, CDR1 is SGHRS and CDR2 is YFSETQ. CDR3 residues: CASSLDSSDQPQHF. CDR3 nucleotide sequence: TGCGCCAGCAGCTTGGACAGCTCCGATCAGCCCCAGCATTTT.

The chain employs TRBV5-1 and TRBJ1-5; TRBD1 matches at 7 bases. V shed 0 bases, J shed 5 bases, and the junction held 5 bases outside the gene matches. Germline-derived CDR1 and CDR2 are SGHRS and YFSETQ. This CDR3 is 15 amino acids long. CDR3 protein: CASSLEGDRDQPQHF. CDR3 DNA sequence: TGCGCCAGCAGCTTGGAGGGGGACAGAGATCAGCCCCAGCATTTT.

As DNA, the CDR3 is TGTGCCAGCTCGGACAGGGTAGACTATGGCTACACCTTC. Translating it yields CASSDRVDYGYTF. The chain is built from TRBV6-6 and TRBJ1-2; 8 bases match TRBD1. This CDR3 is built from 13 residues. Germline V gene lookup returns CDR1 MNHNY and CDR2 SVGAGI (reference sequence). V shed 8 bases, J shed 3 bases, and the junction held 5 bases outside the gene matches.